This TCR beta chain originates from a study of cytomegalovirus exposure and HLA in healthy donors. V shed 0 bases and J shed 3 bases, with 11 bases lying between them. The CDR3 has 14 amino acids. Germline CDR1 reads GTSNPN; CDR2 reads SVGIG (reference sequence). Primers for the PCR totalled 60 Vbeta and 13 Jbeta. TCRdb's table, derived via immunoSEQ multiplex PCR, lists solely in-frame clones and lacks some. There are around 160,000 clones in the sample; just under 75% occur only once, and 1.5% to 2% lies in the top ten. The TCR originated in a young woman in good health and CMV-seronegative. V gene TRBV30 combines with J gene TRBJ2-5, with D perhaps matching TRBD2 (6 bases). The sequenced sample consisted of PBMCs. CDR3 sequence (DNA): TGTGCCTGGAGTGTAGGGATAGCGGAAGAGACCCAGTACTTC. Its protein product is CAWSVGIAEETQYF. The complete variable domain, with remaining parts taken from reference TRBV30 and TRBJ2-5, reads SQTIHQWPATLVQPVGSPLSLECTVEGTSNPNLYWYRQAAGRGLQLLFYSVGIGQISSEVPQNLSASRPQDRQFILSSKKLLLSDSGFYLCAWSVGIAEETQYFGPGTRLLVL.